This is a list of T cell receptor beta chains from one sample in a study of technical replicates of blood from several donors. The assay was immunoSEQ multiplex PCR, and TCRdb's table has in-frame clones only and misses some. The sample includes approximately 85,000 clones, 94% of them seen just once. Material for sequencing was T cells isolated from PBMCs. The source of these receptors is a human donor in good health. CDR3s include the opening cysteine and the closing phenylalanine or tryptophan. D genes are given only for firm matches.

>TRBJ2-5|TRBV4-1|TRBD2
TGCGCCAGCAGCTCCCGACTAGCGGCGTACCAAGAGACCCAGTACTTC
CASSSRLAAYQETQYF
>TRBJ2-7|TRBV4-2|TRBD2
TGTGCCAGCAGCCAAGTCGGAGGTAGCGGGATTCCCTACGAGCAGTACTTC
CASSQVGGSGIPYEQYF
>TRBJ1-4|TRBV4-1|TRBD1
TGCGCCAGCAGTCCGGGACAGGGGGCAGGAAAACTGTTTTTT
CASSPGQGAGKLFF
>TRBJ2-7|TRBV7-9|-
TGTGCCAGCAGCCGCGAGTACGAGCAGTACTTC
CASSREYEQYF
>TRBJ1-3|TRBV9|-
TGTGCCAGCAGCGGTCAGGGAGGAACTGGAAACACCATATATTTT
CASSGQGGTGNTIYF
>TRBJ2-6|TRBV25-1|TRBD2
TGTGCCAGCAACGGGGGGTGGGGAACTGGGGCCAACGTCCTGACTTTC
CASNGGWGTGANVLTF
>TRBJ1-1|TRBV4-1|-
TGCGCCAGCAGCCAAGCCCTACTCATGAACACTGAAGCTTTCTTT
CASSQALLMNTEAFF
>TRBJ2-5|TRBV29-1|-
TGCAGCGTTGAGCGAGGTGGGCAAGAGACCCAGTACTTC
CSVERGGQETQYF
>TRBJ1-2|TRBV21-1|-
TGTGCCAGCAGCAAGCCGGGTTCGCGGGGCGGATATGGCTACACCTTC
CASSKPGSRGGYGYTF
>TRBJ1-5|TRBV6-1|TRBD1
TGTGCCAGCACCCCAGGGGGTCCGGGGTGGCAGCCCCAGCATTTT
CASTPGGPGWQPQHF
>TRBJ2-2|TRBV4-1|-
TGCGCCAGCAGCCAAGAGTCCTTCGGGAACACCGGGGAGCTGTTTTTT
CASSQESFGNTGELFF
>TRBJ1-2|TRBV6-1|TRBD1
TGTGCCAGCAGGATCACAGGGGAGTTGGGCTACACCTTC
CASRITGELGYTF
>TRBJ2-2|TRBV5-8|TRBD1
TGTGCCAGCAGCCCGAGGGCAGGGGGCACCGGGGAGCTGTTTTTT
CASSPRAGGTGELFF
>TRBJ1-4|TRBV6-1|-
TGTGCCAGCAGTGCCTGGGACATACAAGAAAAACTGTTTTTT
CASSAWDIQEKLFF
>TRBJ1-4|TRBV13|TRBD1
TGTGCCAGCAGCTACTCAGGGACAGCTAATGAAAAACTGTTTTTT
CASSYSGTANEKLFF
>TRBJ2-7|TRBV28|-
TGTGCCAGCAGTTCGCCATCGGGGATCCGCGAGCAGTACTTC
CASSSPSGIREQYF
>TRBJ2-7|TRBV25-1|TRBD2
TGTGCCAGCAGGAGCGGGGGGGGAGAGCAGTACTTC
CASRSGGGEQYF
>TRBJ1-2|TRBV5-4|TRBD1
TGTGCCAGCAGACTCCGACAGGGGGCTAACTATGGCTACACCTTC
CASRLRQGANYGYTF
>TRBJ1-2|TRBV25-1|-
TGTGCCAGCATAGATGGCTACACCTTC
CASIDGYTF
>TRBJ1-1|TRBV5-4|-
TGTGCCAGCAGCAAGACAGGGAACACTGAAGCTTTCTTT
CASSKTGNTEAFF
>TRBJ2-5|TRBV5-4|-
TGTGCCAGCAGCTTGGTGGCAGGAGGACTAGAGACCCAGTACTTC
CASSLVAGGLETQYF
>TRBJ2-7|TRBV6-1|TRBD1
TGTGCCAGCAGAGACAGGGGTTCCCGCGAGCAGTACTTC
CASRDRGSREQYF